The clone carrying this TCR beta chain was detected a few times. Its antigen is still unknown. This specimen comes from a study of T-cell reconstitution after alpha-beta-depleted transplantation in children. Study conclusions and caveats: Alpha-beta T cells present about two months after transplant were reported to originate from several hundred expanded graft clones. High day-60 TCRbeta diversity in some patients came from surviving recipient T cells and thymic progenitors.

The library targeted TCRbeta and was prepared with unique molecular identifiers. TCRdb used MiXCR to reprocess the PCR reads, holding one entry per CDR3 protein. This table has hundreds of thousands of distinct CDR3 sequences, 15% to 20% appearing once. This specimen was PBMCs, mostly from graft donor cells, taken 360 days after TCRalphabeta/CD19-depleted stem cell transplant. The sequence was collected from a male patient younger than 18 who had a stem cell transplant for acute lymphoblastic leukemia, so the T cells may come from the graft donor.

Here the CDR3 reads CASSLFSPGPSSYEQYF. As DNA, the CDR3 is TGTGCCAGCAGCTTATTTTCCCCAGGACCGAGCTCCTACGAGCAGTACTTC. The J gene is TRBJ2-7, the V gene TRBV7-9, with D unresolved. The CDR3 consists of 17 residues. Germline CDR1 reads SEHNR; CDR2 reads FQNEAQ (reference sequence). The V end was cut by 2 bases, the J end by 0 bases, with 17 bases between.